This entry describes one TCR beta chain. Its antigen remains unknown. No record was made of this donor's CMV serostatus. With 60 Vbeta and 13 Jbeta primers, the PCR was carried out. Repertoires were generated with immunoSEQ multiplex PCR, while TCRdb's copy carries only in-frame clones and drops some. This table has about 140,000 clones, 70% to 75% appearing once. This sample was taken from a study of cytomegalovirus exposure and HLA in healthy donors. Whole-study findings and limits: A further, later analysis showed that HLA-associated TCR beta chains (compared with equally common others) were more clonally expanded.

This TCR was sampled from a human donor in good health. The sample consisted of PBMCs.

The CDR3 spells CASSQEGGRAKSPLHF. The CDR3 DNA sequence: TGCGCCAGCAGCCAAGAGGGGGGGAGGGCCAAGTCACCCCTCCACTTT. This chain links TRBV4-1 with TRBJ1-6, with D maybe TRBD1 (5 bases). Germline-derived CDR1 and CDR2 are MGHRA and YSYEKL. V dropped 0 bases and J dropped 10 bases, with 16 bases sitting between them. The CDR3 has 16 residues.